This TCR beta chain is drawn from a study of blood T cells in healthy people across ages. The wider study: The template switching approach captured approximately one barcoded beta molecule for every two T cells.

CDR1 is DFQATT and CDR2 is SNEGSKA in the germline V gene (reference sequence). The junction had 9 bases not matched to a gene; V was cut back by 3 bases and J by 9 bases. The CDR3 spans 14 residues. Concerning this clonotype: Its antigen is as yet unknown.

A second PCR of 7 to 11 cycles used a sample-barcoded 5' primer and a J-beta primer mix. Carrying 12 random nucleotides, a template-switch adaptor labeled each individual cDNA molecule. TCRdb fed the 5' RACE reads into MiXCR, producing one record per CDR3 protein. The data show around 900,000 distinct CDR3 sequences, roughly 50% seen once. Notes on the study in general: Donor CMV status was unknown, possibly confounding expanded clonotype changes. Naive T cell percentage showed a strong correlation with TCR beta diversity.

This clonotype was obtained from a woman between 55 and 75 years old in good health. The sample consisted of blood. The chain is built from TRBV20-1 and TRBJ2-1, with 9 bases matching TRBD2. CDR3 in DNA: TGCAGTGCTAGGACTAGCGGACACAACATTGAGCAGTTCTTC. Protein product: CSARTSGHNIEQFF.